The present T cell receptor beta chain was sequenced within a study of blood T cell repertoires in COVID-19. Overall study: T cells, B-cell-depleted T cells, or PBMCs supplied cDNA or gDNA.

The authors' processing: Quantification of nucleated cells was approximated via reference gene primer amplification. Here immunoSEQ multiplex PCR was the method, and the copy in TCRdb shows in-frame clones only, minus some. V and J calls and clone size are those listed in that table; D and trimming were worked out from the DNA. The repertoire includes approximately 90,000 clones, approximately 80% of them detected once, and around 29% sits in the top ten. Germline V CDR1 and CDR2: GTSNPN, SVGIG (reference sequence). There are 12 residues in the CDR3. V lost 2 bases to trimming and J lost 4 bases, with 7 bases between them.

The rearrangement joins TRBV30 to TRBJ2-3; D gene ambiguous. The TCR originated in a woman aged 80 or over with active or convalescent COVID-19. The sample comprised peripheral blood. The CDR3 DNA sequence: TGTGCCTGGAGTTCTACAGCAGATACGCAGTATTTT. Translation: CAWSSTADTQYF.